This T cell receptor (beta chain) was retrieved from a study of blood T cell repertoires in COVID-19. Across the whole study: Samples came from the United States, Italy and Spain, spanning acute and convalescent COVID-19. T cells, B-cell-depleted T cells, or PBMCs supplied cDNA or gDNA.

Per the original methods: Reference gene primer amplification in the assay estimated nucleated cell counts. Some clones are missing from TCRdb's copy, which holds only in-frame ones; the method was immunoSEQ multiplex PCR. Clone size and V and J calls were adopted from that table, with D and trimming inferred from the DNA. Here the sample spans about 80,000 clones, roughly four fifths being singletons. The CDR3 length is 14 residues. Germline V gene sequence: CDR1 SGHTA, CDR2 FQGNSA. V trimming: 8 bases; J trimming: 9 bases; junction bases outside the gene matches: 9. Sequencing input: peripheral blood. V and J are TRBV7-2 and TRBJ2-1; 11 bases align to TRBD2. The origin of this receptor is a human donor in a cohort sampled during active COVID-19. For the CDR3, the DNA is TGTGCCAGCGCCGGGACTAGCGGTTCCAGTGAGCAGTTCTTC. It yields the protein CASAGTSGSSEQFF. Drawing the rest from reference TRBV7-2 and TRBJ2-1, the complete variable domain is GAGVSQSPSNKVTEKGKDVELRCDPISGHTALYWYRQSLGQGLEFLIYFQGNSAPDKSGLPSDRFSAERTGGSVSTLTIQRTQQEDSAVYLCASAGTSGSSEQFFGPGTRLTVL.